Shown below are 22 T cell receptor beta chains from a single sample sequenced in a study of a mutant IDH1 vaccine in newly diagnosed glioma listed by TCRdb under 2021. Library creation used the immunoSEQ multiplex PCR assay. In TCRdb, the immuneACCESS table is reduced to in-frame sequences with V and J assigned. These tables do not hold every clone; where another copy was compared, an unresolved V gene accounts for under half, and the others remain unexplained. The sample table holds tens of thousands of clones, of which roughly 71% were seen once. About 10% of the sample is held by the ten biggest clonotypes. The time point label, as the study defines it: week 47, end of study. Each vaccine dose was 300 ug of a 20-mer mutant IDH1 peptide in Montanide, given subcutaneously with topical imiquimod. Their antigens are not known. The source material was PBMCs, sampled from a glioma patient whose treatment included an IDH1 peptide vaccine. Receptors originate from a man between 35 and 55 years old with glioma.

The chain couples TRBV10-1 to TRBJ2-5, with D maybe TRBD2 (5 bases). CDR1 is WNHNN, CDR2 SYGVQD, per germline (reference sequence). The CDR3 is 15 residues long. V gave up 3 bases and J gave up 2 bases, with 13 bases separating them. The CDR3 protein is CASSDGVRGQETQYF. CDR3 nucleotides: TGCGCCAGCAGTGACGGGGTTCGTGGGCAAGAGACCCAGTACTTC.

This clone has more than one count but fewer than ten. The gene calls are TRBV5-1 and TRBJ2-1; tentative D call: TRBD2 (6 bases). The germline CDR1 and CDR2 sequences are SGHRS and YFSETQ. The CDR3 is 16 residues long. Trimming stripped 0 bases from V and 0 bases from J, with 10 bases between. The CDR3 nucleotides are TGCGCCAGCAGCTTGGGCGGGGTTTACTCCTACAATGAGCAGTTCTTC. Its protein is CASSLGGVYSYNEQFF.

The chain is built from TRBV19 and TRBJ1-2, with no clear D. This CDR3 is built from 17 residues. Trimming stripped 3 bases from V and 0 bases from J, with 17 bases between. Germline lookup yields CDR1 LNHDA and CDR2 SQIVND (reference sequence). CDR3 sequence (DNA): TGTGCCAGTAGTATCCCGGGCGCGATCATCCCTAACTATGGCTACACCTTC. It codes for CASSIPGAIIPNYGYTF. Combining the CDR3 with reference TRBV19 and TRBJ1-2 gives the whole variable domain DGGITQSPKYLFRKEGQNVTLSCEQNLNHDAMYWYRQDPGQGLRLIYYSQIVNDFQKGDIAEGYSVSREKKESFPLTVTSAQKNPTAFYLCASSIPGAIIPNYGYTFGSGTRLTVV.

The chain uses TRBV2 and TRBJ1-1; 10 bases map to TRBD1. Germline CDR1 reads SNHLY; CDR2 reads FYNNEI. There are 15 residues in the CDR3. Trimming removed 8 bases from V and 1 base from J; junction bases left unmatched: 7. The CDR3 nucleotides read TGTGCCAGCCTTGGACAGGGGGGCAAGAACACTGAAGCTTTCTTT. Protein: CASLGQGGKNTEAFF.

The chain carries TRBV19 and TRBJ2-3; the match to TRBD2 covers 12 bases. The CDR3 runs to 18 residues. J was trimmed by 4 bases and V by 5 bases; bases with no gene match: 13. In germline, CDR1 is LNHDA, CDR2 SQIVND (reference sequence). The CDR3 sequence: CASSRDLAGGPGADTQYF. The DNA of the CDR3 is TGTGCCAGTAGTCGGGATCTAGCGGGAGGGCCTGGCGCAGATACGCAGTATTTT.

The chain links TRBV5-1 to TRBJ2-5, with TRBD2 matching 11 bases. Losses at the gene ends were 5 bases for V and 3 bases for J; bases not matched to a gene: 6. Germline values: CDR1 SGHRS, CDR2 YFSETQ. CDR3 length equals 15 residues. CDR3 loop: CASRWAGLAEETQYF. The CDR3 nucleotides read TGCGCCAGCAGATGGGCGGGACTAGCGGAAGAGACCCAGTACTTC.

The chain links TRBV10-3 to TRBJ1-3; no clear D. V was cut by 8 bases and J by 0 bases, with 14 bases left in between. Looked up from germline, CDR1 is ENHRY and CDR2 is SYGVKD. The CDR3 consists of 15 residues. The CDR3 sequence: CAIGQAPDSGNTIYF. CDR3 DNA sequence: TGTGCCATCGGCCAAGCACCAGACTCTGGAAACACCATATATTTT.

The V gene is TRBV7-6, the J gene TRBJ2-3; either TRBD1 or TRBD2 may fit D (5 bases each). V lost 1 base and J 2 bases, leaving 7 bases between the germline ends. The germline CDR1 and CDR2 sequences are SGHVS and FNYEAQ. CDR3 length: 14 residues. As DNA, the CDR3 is TGTGCCAGCAGCTTAGGGGGGAACACAGATACGCAGTATTTT. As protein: CASSLGGNTDTQYF.

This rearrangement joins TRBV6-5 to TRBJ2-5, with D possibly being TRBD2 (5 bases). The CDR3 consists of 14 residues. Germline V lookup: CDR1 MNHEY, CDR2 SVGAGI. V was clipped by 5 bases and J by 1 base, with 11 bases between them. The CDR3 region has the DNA TGTGCCAGCAGTAGTACTAGACGCCAAGAGACCCAGTACTTC. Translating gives CASSSTRRQETQYF.

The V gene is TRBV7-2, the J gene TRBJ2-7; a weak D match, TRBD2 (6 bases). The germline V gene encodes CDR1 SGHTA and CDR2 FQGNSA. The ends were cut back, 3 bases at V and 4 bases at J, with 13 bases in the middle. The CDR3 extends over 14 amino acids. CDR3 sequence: CASSFLADPYEQYF. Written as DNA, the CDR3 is TGTGCCAGCAGCTTCTTAGCGGACCCGTACGAGCAGTACTTC.

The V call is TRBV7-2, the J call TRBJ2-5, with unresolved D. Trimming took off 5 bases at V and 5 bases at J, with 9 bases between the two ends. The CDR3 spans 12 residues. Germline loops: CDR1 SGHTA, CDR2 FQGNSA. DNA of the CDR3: TGTGCCAGCAGCGAAGATCGGGAGACCCAGTACTTC. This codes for CASSEDRETQYF.

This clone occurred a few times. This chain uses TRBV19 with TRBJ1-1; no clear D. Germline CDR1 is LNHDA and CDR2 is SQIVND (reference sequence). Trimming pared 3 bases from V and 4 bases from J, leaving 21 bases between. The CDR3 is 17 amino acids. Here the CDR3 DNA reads TGTGCCAGTAGTATGAGAGTGACGGGGTACGTAGGCACTGAAGCTTTCTTT. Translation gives CASSMRVTGYVGTEAFF.

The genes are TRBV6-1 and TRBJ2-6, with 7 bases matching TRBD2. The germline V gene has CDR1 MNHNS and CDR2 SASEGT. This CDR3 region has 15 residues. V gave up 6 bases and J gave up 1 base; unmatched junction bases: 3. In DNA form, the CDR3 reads TGTGCCAGCAGGGGAGGGGAATCTGGGGCCAACGTCCTGACTTTC. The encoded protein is CASRGGESGANVLTF.

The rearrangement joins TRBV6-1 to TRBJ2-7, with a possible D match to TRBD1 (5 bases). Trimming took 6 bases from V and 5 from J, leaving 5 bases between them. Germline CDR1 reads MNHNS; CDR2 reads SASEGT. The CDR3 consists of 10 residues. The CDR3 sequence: CASRGDEQYF. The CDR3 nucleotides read TGTGCCAGCAGAGGGGACGAGCAGTACTTC.

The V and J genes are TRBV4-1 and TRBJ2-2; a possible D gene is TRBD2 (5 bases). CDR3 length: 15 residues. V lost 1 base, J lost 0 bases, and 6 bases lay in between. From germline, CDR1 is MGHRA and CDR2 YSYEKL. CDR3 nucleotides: TGCGCCAGCAGCCAAGGAGGGACGAACACCGGGGAGCTGTTTTTT. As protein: CASSQGGTNTGELFF.

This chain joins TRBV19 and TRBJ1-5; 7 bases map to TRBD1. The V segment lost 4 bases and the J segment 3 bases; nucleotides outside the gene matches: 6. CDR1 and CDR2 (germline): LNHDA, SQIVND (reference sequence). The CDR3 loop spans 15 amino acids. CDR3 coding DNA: TGTGCCAGTAGTAAAAACAGGGGCCCCAATCAGCCCCAGCATTTT. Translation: CASSKNRGPNQPQHF. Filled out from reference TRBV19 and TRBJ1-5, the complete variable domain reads DGGITQSPKYLFRKEGQNVTLSCEQNLNHDAMYWYRQDPGQGLRLIYYSQIVNDFQKGDIAEGYSVSREKKESFPLTVTSAQKNPTAFYLCASSKNRGPNQPQHFGDGTRLSIL.

CDR3: CASSLITGGGNYGYTF. In DNA form, the CDR3 reads TGTGCCAGCAGCTTAATCACGGGCGGGGGGAACTATGGCTACACCTTC. The chain carries TRBV7-9 and TRBJ1-2; weak D call: TRBD1 (5 bases). V was shortened by 2 bases and J by 2 bases, with 15 bases between the two germline ends. The length of the CDR3 is 16 residues. The germline gives CDR1 SEHNR, CDR2 FQNEAQ (reference sequence). The full variable domain, with the rest looked up from reference TRBV7-9 and TRBJ1-2, is DTGVSQNPRHKITKRGQNVTFRCDPISEHNRLYWYRQTLGQGPEFLTYFQNEAQLEKSRLLSDRFSAERPKGSFSTLEIQRTEQGDSAMYLCASSLITGGGNYGYTFGSGTRLTVV.

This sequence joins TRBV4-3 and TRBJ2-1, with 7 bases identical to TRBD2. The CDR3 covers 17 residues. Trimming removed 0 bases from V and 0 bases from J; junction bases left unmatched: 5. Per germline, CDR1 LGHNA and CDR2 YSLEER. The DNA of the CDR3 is TGCGCCAGCAGCCAAGATATCGGCGGGAGCTCCTACAATGAGCAGTTCTTC. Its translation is CASSQDIGGSSYNEQFF.

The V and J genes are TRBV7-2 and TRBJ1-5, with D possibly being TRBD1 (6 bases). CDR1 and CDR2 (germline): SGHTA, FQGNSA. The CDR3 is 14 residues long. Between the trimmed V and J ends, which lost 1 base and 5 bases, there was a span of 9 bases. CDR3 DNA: TGTGCCAGCAGCTTAGAGTCAGGGGATCAGCCCCAGCATTTT. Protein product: CASSLESGDQPQHF.

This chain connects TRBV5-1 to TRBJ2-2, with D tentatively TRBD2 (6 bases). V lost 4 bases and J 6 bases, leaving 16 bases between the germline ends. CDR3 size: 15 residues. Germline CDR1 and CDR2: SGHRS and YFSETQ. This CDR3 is CASSPGHGGPGELFF. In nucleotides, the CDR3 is TGCGCCAGCAGCCCAGGACACGGGGGACCCGGGGAGCTGTTTTTT.

CDR3: CASSPRGDTDTQYF. The CDR3 DNA reads as TGTGCCAGCAGCCCTAGGGGGGACACAGATACGCAGTATTTT. The chain joins TRBV5-4 to TRBJ2-3; D may be TRBD1 or TRBD2 (6 bases each). V gave up 4 bases and J gave up 2 bases, with 11 bases separating them. The germline V gene has CDR1 SGHNT and CDR2 YYREEE (reference sequence). The CDR3 loop spans 14 amino acids.

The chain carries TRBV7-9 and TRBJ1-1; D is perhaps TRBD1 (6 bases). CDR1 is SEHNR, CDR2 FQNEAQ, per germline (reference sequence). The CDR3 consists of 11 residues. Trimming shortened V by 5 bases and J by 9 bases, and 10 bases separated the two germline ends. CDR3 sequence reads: CASSPGGQAFF. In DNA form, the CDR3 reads TGTGCCAGCAGCCCCGGGGGCCAAGCTTTCTTT.